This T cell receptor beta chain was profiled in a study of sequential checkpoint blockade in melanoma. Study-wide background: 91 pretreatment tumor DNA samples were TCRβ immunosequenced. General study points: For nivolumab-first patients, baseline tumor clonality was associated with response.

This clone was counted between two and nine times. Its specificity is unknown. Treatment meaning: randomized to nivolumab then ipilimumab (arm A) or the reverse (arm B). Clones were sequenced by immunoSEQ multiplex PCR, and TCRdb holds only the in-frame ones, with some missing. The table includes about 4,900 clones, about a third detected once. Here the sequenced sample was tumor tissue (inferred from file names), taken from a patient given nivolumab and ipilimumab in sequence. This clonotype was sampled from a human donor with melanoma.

The CDR3 DNA reads as TGTGCCAGCAGTGAAGGGGGGGGGACCTACGAGCAGTACTTC. Its protein product is CASSEGGGTYEQYF. This chain joins TRBV6-1 and TRBJ2-7, with TRBD2 matching over 7 bases. The CDR3 has 14 residues. Germline V lookup: CDR1 MNHNS, CDR2 SASEGT. Trimming took 1 base from V and 2 from J; bases not matched to a gene: 2.